The entry that follows covers one T cell receptor (beta chain) sequence. Two negative PCRs, clearance, or symptom resolution characterized the recovered Cohort 3 donors. Germline V CDR1 and CDR2: MNHEY, SVGAGI. Trimming removed 4 bases from V and 0 bases from J; junction bases left unmatched: 1. This CDR3 is built from 14 residues. This record comes from a study of blood T cell repertoires in COVID-19. The data were produced by immunoSEQ multiplex PCR, yet TCRdb's version contains in-frame clones alone and is incomplete. The table records fewer than 400,000 clones, 75% to 90% of them present only once.

The V call is TRBV6-5, the J call TRBJ1-2; TRBD1 matches at 8 bases. The receptor's source is a man aged 25 to 45 who had recovered from COVID-19. The specimen sequenced was PBMCs or T cells enriched from blood (not recorded which). As DNA, the CDR3 is TGTGCCAGCAGTTCGGACAGGGCTAACTATGGCTACACCTTC. It specifies CASSSDRANYGYTF.